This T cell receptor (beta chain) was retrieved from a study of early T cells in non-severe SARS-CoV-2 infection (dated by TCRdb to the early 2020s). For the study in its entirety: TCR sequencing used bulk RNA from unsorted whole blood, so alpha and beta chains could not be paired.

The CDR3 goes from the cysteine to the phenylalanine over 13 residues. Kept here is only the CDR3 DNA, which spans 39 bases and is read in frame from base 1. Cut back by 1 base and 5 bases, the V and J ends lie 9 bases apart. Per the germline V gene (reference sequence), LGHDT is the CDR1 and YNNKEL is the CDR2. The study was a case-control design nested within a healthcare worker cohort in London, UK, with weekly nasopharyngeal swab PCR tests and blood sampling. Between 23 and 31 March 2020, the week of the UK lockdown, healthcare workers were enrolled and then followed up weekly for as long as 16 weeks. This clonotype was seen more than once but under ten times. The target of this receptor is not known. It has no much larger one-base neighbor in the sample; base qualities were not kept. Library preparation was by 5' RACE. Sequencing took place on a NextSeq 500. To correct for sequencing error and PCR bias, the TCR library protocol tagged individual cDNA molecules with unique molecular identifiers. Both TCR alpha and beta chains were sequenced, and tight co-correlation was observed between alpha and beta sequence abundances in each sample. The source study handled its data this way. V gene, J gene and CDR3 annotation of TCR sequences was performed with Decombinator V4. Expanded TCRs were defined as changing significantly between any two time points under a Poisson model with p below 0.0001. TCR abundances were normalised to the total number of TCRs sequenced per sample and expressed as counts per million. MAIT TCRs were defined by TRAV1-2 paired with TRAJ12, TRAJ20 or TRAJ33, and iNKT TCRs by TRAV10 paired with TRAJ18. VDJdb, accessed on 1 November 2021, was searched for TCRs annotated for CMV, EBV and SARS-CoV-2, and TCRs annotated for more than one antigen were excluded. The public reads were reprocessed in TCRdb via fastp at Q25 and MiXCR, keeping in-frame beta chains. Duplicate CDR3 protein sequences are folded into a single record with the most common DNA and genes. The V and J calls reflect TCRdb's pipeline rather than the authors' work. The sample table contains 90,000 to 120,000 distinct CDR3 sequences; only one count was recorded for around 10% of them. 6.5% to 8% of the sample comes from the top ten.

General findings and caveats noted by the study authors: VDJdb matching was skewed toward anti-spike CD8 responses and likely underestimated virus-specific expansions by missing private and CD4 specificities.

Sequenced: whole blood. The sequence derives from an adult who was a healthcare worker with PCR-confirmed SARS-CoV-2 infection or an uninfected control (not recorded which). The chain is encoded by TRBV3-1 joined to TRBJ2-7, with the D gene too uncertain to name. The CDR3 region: CASSQVPTHEQYF. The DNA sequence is TGTGCCAGCAGCCAAGTTCCGACCCACGAGCAGTACTTC.